Below, 3 T cell receptor beta chains from the same sample are listed, as sequenced in a study of tumor and adjacent non-tumor tissue in lung cancer. RNA was extracted from bulk tissue without any cell sorting. The library came from three nested PCR rounds adapted from ARM-PCR protocols. One entry per CDR3 protein, called by TCRdb with MiXCR from the multiplex PCR reads. The sample carries about 200,000 distinct CDR3 sequences, around 70% recorded once. Sample: lung tumor tissue. Receptors originate from a man in his fifties or sixties with non-small cell lung cancer.

Details on this clonotype: A junction boundary mismatches the germline segment, possibly from a read error. The genes are TRBV6-5 and TRBJ2-7; D remains unclear. The CDR3 covers 16 residues. Germline V CDR1 and CDR2: MNHEY, SVGAGI. CDR3 coding DNA: TGTACCAGCAGTTACTCGTCTAGTGGGGTCACCTACGAGCAGTACTTC. It translates to CTSSYSSSGVTYEQYF.

The chain employs TRBV11-2 and TRBJ1-1; tentative D call: TRBD1 (5 bases). The CDR3 length is 14 residues. The V gene's germline CDR1 is SGHAT and CDR2 FQNNGV. DNA of the CDR3: TGTATCAGCAGCTTAGTCGGGAGGGGTACTGAAGCTTTCTTT. Translating gives CISSLVGRGTEAFF. The variable domain in full, with the rest retrieved from reference TRBV11-2 and TRBJ1-1, is EAGVAQSPRYKIIEKRQSVAFWCNPISGHATLYWYQQILGQGPKLLIQFQNNGVVDDSQLPKDRFSAERLKGVDSTLKIQPAKLEDSAVYLCISSLVGRGTEAFFGQGTRLTVV.

Points on this clonotype: Being one base from a much bigger clone, this may be a read error. V usage is TRBV4-3 and J usage is TRBJ1-4, with TRBD1 as a possible D gene (5 bases). Germline CDR1 is LGHNA and CDR2 is YSLEER. The CDR3 runs 13 residues. The CDR3 nucleotides read TGCGTCAGCAGCCAAGATCCAGGGGAAAAACTGTTTTTT. Amino acid sequence: CVSSQDPGEKLFF.